These 11 T cell receptor beta chains were all obtained from the same sample, sequenced in a study of blood T cell repertoires in COVID-19. The method was immunoSEQ multiplex PCR; TCRdb's version includes in-frame clones alone and lacks a portion of them. The sample records roughly 130,000 clones, about 80% being singletons. The sample consisted of peripheral blood. These receptor sequences come from a man aged 60-69 years with acute or convalescent COVID-19.

The genes are TRBV4-2 and TRBJ2-1, with 11 bases matching TRBD2. V trimming: 0 bases; J trimming: 1 base; junction bases outside the gene matches: 8. Germline V CDR1 and CDR2: LGHNA, YNFKEQ. This CDR3 has 19 amino acids. The chain's CDR3 is CASSQDKTSGMGSYNEQFF. The CDR3 coding sequence is TGTGCCAGCAGCCAAGATAAGACTAGCGGGATGGGGTCCTACAATGAGCAGTTCTTC.

The CDR3 nucleotides read TGTGCCAGCAGCTTAGATGGGACAGGGCGGGAAAAACTGTTTTTT. Translation: CASSLDGTGREKLFF. This chain links TRBV11-2 with TRBJ1-4; 9 bases map to TRBD1. Losses at the gene ends were 0 bases for V and 8 bases for J; bases not matched to a gene: 4. Germline loops: CDR1 SGHAT, CDR2 FQNNGV. The CDR3 is made up of 15 amino acids.

The chain links TRBV6-6 to TRBJ2-7; TRBD2 matches 14 bases. The CDR3 loop spans 17 amino acids. J lost 4 bases, V lost 5 bases, and 10 bases had no gene match. The germline V gene encodes CDR1 MNHNY and CDR2 SVGAGI (reference sequence). The CDR3 DNA follows: TGTGCCAGCAGTCCTAACCATGGGACTAGCGGGAGATACGAGCAGTACTTC. Translated: CASSPNHGTSGRYEQYF.

The chain carries TRBV9 and TRBJ2-5; perhaps TRBD2 as D (5 bases). The V gene's germline CDR1 is SGDLS and CDR2 YYNGEE. This CDR3 is 13 amino acids long. Trimming took off 1 base at V and 3 bases at J, with 7 bases between the two ends. The CDR3 bases are TGTGCCAGCAGCGTATATAGCGAAGAGACCCAGTACTTC. Translated: CASSVYSEETQYF.

This rearrangement joins TRBV5-4 to TRBJ2-2; 9 bases agree with TRBD1. Germline loops: CDR1 SGHNT, CDR2 YYREEE (reference sequence). The CDR3 covers 14 residues. The trim removed 7 bases at V and 6 bases at J, leaving 7 bases unmatched. CDR3 DNA sequence: TGTGCCAGCGGCCAACAGGGGGCGGCCGGGGAGCTGTTTTTT. Its translation is CASGQQGAAGELFF.

The rearrangement uses TRBV25-1 and TRBJ2-6; tentatively, D is TRBD1 (5 bases). This CDR3 has 15 residues. The ends were cut back, 7 bases at V and 0 bases at J, with 10 bases in the middle. Germline loops: CDR1 MGHDK, CDR2 SYGVNS. Here the CDR3 reads CASTPDISGANVLTF. The CDR3 DNA is TGTGCCAGCACCCCGGACATCTCTGGGGCCAACGTCCTGACTTTC.

V usage is TRBV10-2 and J usage is TRBJ2-3; tentatively, D is TRBD2 (6 bases). The germline V and J ends were trimmed by 5 bases and 6 bases, with 24 bases remaining between them. Per germline, CDR1 WSHSY and CDR2 SAAADI. The CDR3 contains 17 residues. CDR3 sequence (DNA): TGCGCCAGCAGTCCGCTCCAATCCGGACTCGGAGGGGATACGCAGTATTTT. It translates to CASSPLQSGLGGDTQYF.

This sequence joins TRBV24-1 and TRBJ2-7; 7 bases match TRBD1. Trimming at V came to 7 bases and at J to 3 bases, leaving 11 bases not matched to a gene. The CDR3 runs to 15 residues. The germline V gene has CDR1 KGHDR and CDR2 SFDVKD. CDR3 sequence reads: CATSYRQGKFYEQYF. CDR3 coding DNA: TGTGCCACCAGCTATCGACAGGGCAAATTCTACGAGCAGTACTTC.

The sample holds a few counts of this clone. V usage is TRBV30 and J usage is TRBJ1-1; 10 bases match TRBD1. The CDR3 is 15 amino acids. Germline CDR1 is GTSNPN and CDR2 is SVGIG (reference sequence). The junction had 12 bases not matched to a gene; V was cut back by 7 bases and J by 4 bases. The CDR3: CASGQGERLSTEAFF. Written as DNA, the CDR3 is TGTGCCTCCGGACAGGGGGAAAGGTTGAGCACTGAAGCTTTCTTT.

This clone has just one count. The V gene is TRBV3-1 (or the pseudogene TRBV3-2), the J gene TRBJ1-3, with D possibly being TRBD1 (5 bases). The CDR3 has 16 residues. Between the trimmed V and J ends, which lost 0 bases and 1 base, there was a span of 10 bases. Germline V gene lookup returns CDR1 LGHDT and CDR2 YNNKEL (reference sequence). CDR3 DNA: TGTGCCAGCAGCCAAGAGGGGCATAATTCTGGAAACACCATATATTTT. This encodes CASSQEGHNSGNTIYF.

The chain carries TRBV5-4 and TRBJ2-7, with 7 bases fitting TRBD1. CDR1 SGHNT and CDR2 YYREEE come from the germline V gene (reference sequence). The length of the CDR3 is 13 residues. With 4 bases clipped from V and 6 bases from J, the junction kept 7 bases outside the gene matches. The chain's CDR3 is CASSVTGESEQYF. Written as DNA, the CDR3 is TGTGCCAGCAGCGTCACAGGGGAGTCCGAGCAGTACTTC.